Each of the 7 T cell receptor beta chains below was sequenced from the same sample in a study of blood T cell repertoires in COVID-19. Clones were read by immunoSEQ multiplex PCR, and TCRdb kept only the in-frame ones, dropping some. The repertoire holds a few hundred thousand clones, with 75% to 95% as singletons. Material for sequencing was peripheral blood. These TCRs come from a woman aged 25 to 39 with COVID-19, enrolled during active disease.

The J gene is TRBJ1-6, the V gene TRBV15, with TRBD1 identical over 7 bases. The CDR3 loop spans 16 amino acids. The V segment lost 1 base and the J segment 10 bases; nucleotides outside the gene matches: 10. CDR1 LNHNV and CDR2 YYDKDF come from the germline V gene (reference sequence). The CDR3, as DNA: TGTGCCACCAGCAGAGGCCCGGACAGGCCTGGGTCACCCCTCCACTTT. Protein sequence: CATSRGPDRPGSPLHF.

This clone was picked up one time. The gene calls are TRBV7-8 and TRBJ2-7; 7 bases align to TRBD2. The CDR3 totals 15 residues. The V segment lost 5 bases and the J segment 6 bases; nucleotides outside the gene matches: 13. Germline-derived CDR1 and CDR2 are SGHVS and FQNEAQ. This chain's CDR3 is CASSPTSAGRGEQYF. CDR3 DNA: TGTGCCAGCAGCCCAACGTCAGCAGGGAGGGGCGAGCAGTACTTC.

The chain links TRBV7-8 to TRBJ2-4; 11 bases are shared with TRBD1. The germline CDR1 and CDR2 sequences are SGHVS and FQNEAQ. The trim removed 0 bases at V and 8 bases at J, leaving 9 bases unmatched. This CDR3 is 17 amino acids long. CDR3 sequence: CASSLAFGQGAFDIQYF. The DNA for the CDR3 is TGTGCCAGCAGCTTAGCCTTCGGACAGGGGGCTTTTGACATTCAGTACTTC.

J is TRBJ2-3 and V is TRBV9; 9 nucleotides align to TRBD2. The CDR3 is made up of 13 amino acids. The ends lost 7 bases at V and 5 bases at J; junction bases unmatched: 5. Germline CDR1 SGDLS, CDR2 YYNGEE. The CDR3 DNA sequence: TGTGCCAGCGGACCTAGCGGGGTAGATACGCAGTATTTT. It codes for CASGPSGVDTQYF. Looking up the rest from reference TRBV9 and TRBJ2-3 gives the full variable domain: DSGVTQTPKHLITATGQRVTLRCSPRSGDLSVYWYQQSLDQGLQFLIQYYNGEERAKGNILERFSAQQFPDLHSELNLSSLELGDSALYFCASGPSGVDTQYFGPGTRLTVL.

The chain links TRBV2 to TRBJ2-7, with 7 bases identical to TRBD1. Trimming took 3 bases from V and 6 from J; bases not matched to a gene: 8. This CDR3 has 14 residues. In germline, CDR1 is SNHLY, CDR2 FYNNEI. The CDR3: CASSETTGVSEQYF. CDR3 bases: TGTGCCAGCAGTGAGACAACAGGGGTCAGCGAGCAGTACTTC.

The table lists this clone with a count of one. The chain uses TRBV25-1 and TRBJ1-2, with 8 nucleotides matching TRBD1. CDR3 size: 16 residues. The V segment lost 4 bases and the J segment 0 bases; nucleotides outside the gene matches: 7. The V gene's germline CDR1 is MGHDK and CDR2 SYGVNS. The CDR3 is CASSGLTGDPNYGYTF. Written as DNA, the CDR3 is TGTGCCAGCAGTGGGCTGACAGGGGATCCTAACTATGGCTACACCTTC.

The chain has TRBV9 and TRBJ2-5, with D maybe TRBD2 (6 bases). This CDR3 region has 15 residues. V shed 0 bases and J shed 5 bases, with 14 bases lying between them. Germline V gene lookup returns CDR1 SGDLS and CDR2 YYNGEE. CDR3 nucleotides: TGTGCCAGCAGCGTAGAGGGGAGGTGGGGGGAGACCCAGTACTTC. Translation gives CASSVEGRWGETQYF. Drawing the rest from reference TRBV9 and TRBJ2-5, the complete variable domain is DSGVTQTPKHLITATGQRVTLRCSPRSGDLSVYWYQQSLDQGLQFLIQYYNGEERAKGNILERFSAQQFPDLHSELNLSSLELGDSALYFCASSVEGRWGETQYFGPGTRLLVL.